The 4 T cell receptor beta chains below were found in one sample sequenced in a study of Graves' ophthalmopathy and Graves' hyperthyroidism. Using RNA transcripts, the TCR beta CDR3 regions were amplified. In the first round, RT-PCR was carried out with HTBI primers, and a multiplex PCR formed the second round. TCRdb fed the multiplex PCR reads into MiXCR, producing one record per CDR3 protein. The sample records some 170,000 distinct CDR3 sequences, 35% to 50% being singletons. Source material: peripheral blood. The receptors come from a man aged 25 to 40 with Graves' ophthalmopathy.

Many counts were recorded for this clonotype. The chain uses TRBV19 and TRBJ1-5; D remains ambiguous. The V gene lost 3 bases and the J gene lost 1 base, with 19 bases spanning the gap. The germline gives CDR1 LNHDA, CDR2 SQIVND (reference sequence). CDR3 length: 18 residues. CDR3 DNA sequence: TGTGCCAGTAGTATTAGCGCCCCGAACAGTCGGAGCAATCAGCCCCAGCATTTT. Its translation: CASSISAPNSRSNQPQHF.

The chain has TRBV20-1 and TRBJ1-1; TRBD1 agrees at 8 bases. Germline loops: CDR1 DFQATT, CDR2 SNEGSKA (reference sequence). The J segment lost 1 base and the V segment lost 6 bases, leaving 10 bases of the junction unmatched. This CDR3 is 15 amino acids long. CDR3 residues: CSAPETGGGNTEAFF. In nucleotides, the CDR3 is TGCAGTGCCCCAGAAACAGGGGGAGGGAACACTGAAGCTTTCTTT.

This clonotype was found many times. This chain uses TRBV12-5 with TRBJ2-6, with D possibly matching TRBD1 (6 bases). V was pared by 7 bases and J by 0 bases, with 13 bases between. The CDR3 contains 16 residues. The germline gives CDR1 LGHNT, CDR2 FRNRAP. CDR3: CASASGAHSGANVLTF. In nucleotides, the CDR3 is TGTGCTAGTGCCTCAGGGGCTCACTCTGGGGCCAACGTCCTGACTTTC.

In its sample, this clonotype was seen a few times. This sequence joins TRBV6-2 or TRBV6-3 and TRBJ2-5; D call uncertain. Trimming pared 3 bases from V and 1 base from J, leaving 6 bases between. The CDR3 extends over 13 amino acids. Germline-derived CDR1 and CDR2 are MNHEY and SVGEGT. CDR3 in amino acids: CASSYGIQETQYF. CDR3 bases: TGTGCCAGCAGTTATGGAATCCAAGAGACCCAGTACTTC.